The present entry profiles one T cell receptor beta chain with its context. What it recognizes is unknown. This record belongs to a study of Ad26.COV2.S vaccination and SARS-CoV-2 variants. Looking at the study overall: Participants got Ad26.COV2.S intramuscularly, once or twice 56 days apart. Notes on the study in general: Breadth of non-spike TCRs did not differ between vaccinees and placebo recipients.

Treatment: roughly 20 received Ad26.COV2.S at low or high dose, single or two shots; a few received placebo; per-sample allocation not given. Day 63 after the first injection of vaccine or placebo was the sampling time. V lost 5 bases, J lost 7 bases, and 14 bases lay in between. The CDR3 sequence is 13 residues long. Data came from immunoSEQ multiplex PCR; TCRdb stores just in-frame clones and leaves some out. The data contain around 450,000 clones, around 87% of them singletons. The TCR comes from a person aged 18 to 65 who received the Ad26.COV2.S COVID-19 vaccine or a placebo. Sequenced material: peripheral blood, taken in a trial of Ad26.COV2.S vaccine versus placebo. The chain employs TRBV12-3 or TRBV12-4 and TRBJ2-5; D is uncertain. The chain's CDR3 is CASSDLFWGTQYF. CDR3 nucleotide sequence: TGTGCCAGCAGTGACTTATTTTGGGGGACCCAGTACTTC.